This TCR beta chain derives from a study of blood T cell repertoires in COVID-19 (dated by TCRdb to the early 2020s). Looking at the study overall: Samples covering the acute and convalescent phases of COVID-19 were provided by collaborators in the United States, Italy and Spain. A de-identified subject ID, COVID-19 status, age in years and sex were almost always included in the sample metadata. The repertoires were made available in a free public database intended to serve as a resource for research on the immune response to SARS-CoV-2. Samples came from the ongoing ImmuneRACE study (first 160 participants) plus 1,254 subjects from 6 global collaborators. The material from the prospective study consisted of cDNA or gDNA derived from T cells, B-cell-depleted T cells, or PBMCs. HLA class I and class II types, where available, came from metadata supplied by the sample provider rather than from assay-based typing. Subjects who had been exposed to COVID-19, were actively infected with it, or had recovered from it provided the deeply sampled blood TCRbeta repertoires that made up the dataset. What the authors observed across the whole study: The quantity of clinical and demographic metadata differed by source and by participant and was supplied without curation.

The immunoSEQ Assay, a bias-controlled multiplex PCR, was used to amplify TCRbeta CDR3 regions from genomic DNA. The published analysis was carried out like this. Nucleated cell counts per sample were estimated from amplification of reference gene primers within the assay. Sequence reads were collapsed and filtered to measure the absolute abundance of every unique TCRbeta CDR3 rearrangement. Productive Simpson clonality was computed per sample as the square root of Simpson's diversity index over productive rearrangements. Drawn from immuneACCESS, this table holds only the in-frame rearrangements with V and J called that TCRdb kept. Clones are partly lost; checked studies trace under half to an unresolved V gene and leave the rest unexplained. V, J and clone size derive from that table, while D and trimming were established from the DNA sequence. Here the sample has under 250,000 clones; over 65% occur a single time. The top ten clonotypes cover approximately 2.6% of the sample.

Remarks on this clone: No cognate antigen has been identified for it. No base quality information exists; no much larger clone differs at one position.

The germline V gene yields SGHAT for CDR1 and FQNNGV for CDR2. The germline V end is reduced by 1 base and the J end by 5 bases; junction bases left unmatched: 4. From the cysteine through the phenylalanine, the CDR3 covers 16 amino acids. CDR3 DNA only is kept here, 48 bases in frame from base 1. Collaborating institutions collected whole blood in K2EDTA tubes following their own protocols. For TCRbeta analysis, collaborators shipped samples in one of three forms: frozen whole blood, isolated PBMCs, or DNA extracted from either of those sample types. The V gene is TRBV11-2 and the J gene is TRBJ2-2, and TRBD2 matches 10 of the central bases. Sequencing was performed on peripheral blood. This TCR was sampled from a woman in her 70s with active or convalescent COVID-19. The CDR3 in this case is CASSLVATSGTGELFF. The DNA sequence is as follows: TGTGCCAGCAGCTTAGTTGCGACTAGCGGGACCGGGGAGCTGTTTTTT.